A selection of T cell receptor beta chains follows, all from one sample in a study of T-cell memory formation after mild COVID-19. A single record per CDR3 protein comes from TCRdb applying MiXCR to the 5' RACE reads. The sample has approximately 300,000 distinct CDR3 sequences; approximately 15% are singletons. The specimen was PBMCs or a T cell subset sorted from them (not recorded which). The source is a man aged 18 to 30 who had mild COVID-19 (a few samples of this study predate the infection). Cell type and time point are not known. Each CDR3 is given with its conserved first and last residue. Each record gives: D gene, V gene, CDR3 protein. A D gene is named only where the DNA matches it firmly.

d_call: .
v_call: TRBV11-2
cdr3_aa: CASSSRDRIWEDEQYF

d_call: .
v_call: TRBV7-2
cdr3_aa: CASSFSTATDTQYF

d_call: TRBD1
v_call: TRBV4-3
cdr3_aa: CASSQDTPGGETQYF

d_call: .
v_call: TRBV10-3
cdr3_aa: CAIRTPLGQPNTGELFF

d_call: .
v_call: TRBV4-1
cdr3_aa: CASSQDLFYNSPLHF

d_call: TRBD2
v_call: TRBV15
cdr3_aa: CATSSPGSGAGDTQYF

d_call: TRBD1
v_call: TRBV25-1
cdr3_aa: CASSDRREDRDLSSGNTIYF

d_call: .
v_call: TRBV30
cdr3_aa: CAYGDGSYEQYF

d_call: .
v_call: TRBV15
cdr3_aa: CATSRDDTGWNGNIQYF

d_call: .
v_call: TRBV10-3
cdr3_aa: CAISDQELGTQYF

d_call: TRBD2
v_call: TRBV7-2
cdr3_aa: CASSLGGTPLNNEQFF

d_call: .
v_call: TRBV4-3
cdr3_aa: CASSQNGGLNEKLFF

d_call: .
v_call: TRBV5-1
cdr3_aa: CASSLGGPTDTQYF

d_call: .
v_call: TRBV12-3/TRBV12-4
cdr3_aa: CASSSIYQPQHF

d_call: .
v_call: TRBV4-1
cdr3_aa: CASSQDGSSYNEQFF

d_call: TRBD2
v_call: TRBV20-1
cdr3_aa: CSAPPPSGAYNEQFF

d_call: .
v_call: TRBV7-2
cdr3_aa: CASSLTVPQETQYF

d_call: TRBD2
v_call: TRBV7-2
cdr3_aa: CASSSPGLAGPSSYNEQFF

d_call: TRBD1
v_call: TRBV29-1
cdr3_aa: CSLGQGRGGYTF

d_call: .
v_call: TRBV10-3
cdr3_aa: CASCSEDTQYF

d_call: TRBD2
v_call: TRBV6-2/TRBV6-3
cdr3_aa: CASSYPTSGTSITDTQYF

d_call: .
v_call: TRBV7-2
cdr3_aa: CASSLGSFLETQYF

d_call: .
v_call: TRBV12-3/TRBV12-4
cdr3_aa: CASSPRFGADTGELFF

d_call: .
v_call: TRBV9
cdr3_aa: CASSVTVEADTQYF

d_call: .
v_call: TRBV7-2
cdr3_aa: CASSLTGGNYGGYTF

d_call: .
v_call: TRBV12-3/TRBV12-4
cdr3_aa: CASSIIGAAYGYTF

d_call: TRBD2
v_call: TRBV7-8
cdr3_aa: CASRVGRGLYEQYF

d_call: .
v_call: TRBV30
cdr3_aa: CAWEDSAADTQYF

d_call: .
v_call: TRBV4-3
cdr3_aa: CASSQGMGPGELFF

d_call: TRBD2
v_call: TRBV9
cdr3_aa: CASSGSSGGGYNEQFF

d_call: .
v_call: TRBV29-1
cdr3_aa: CSVEDPLGRMPYEQYF

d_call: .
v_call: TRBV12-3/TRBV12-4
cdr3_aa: CASSLTVSLKGYTF

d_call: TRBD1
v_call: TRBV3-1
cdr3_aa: CASSQAGQGASGYTF

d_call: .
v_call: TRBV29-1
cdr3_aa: CSATQAVQNTEAFF